This T cell receptor (beta chain) was captured by sequencing in a study of ipilimumab plus nivolumab after autologous stem cell transplantation. General study results and limits: TCR repertoire, Treg phenotype and gut microbiota reportedly support more study of this approach.

The CDR3 runs to 14 residues. V lost 2 bases and J 6 bases, leaving 8 bases between the germline ends. The germline V gene has CDR1 LGHNA and CDR2 YSLEER. About this clone itself: Its antigen is undetermined. Other DNA sequences in this sample translate to the same CDR3.

Profiling relied on immunoSEQ multiplex PCR, and the TCRdb table lists in-frame clones only, not all of them. The sample carries 15,000 to 20,000 clones, roughly 77% recorded once. The TCR originated in a male donor with diffuse large B-cell lymphoma. Sequencing was performed on PBMCs, taken in a trial of ipilimumab plus nivolumab as post-transplant consolidation. The chain links TRBV4-3 to TRBJ1-6, with unresolved D. CDR3 in DNA: TGCGCCAGCAGCCAAAGAACAGCTAATTCACCCCTCCACTTT. Protein product: CASSQRTANSPLHF.